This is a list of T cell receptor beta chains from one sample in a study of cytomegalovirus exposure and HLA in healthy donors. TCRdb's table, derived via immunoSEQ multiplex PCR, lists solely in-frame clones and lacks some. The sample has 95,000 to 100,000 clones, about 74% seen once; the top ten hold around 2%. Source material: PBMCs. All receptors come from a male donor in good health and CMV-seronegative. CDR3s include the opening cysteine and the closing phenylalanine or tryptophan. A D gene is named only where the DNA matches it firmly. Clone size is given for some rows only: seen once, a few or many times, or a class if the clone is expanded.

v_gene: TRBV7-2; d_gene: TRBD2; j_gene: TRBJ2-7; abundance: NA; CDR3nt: TGTGCCAGCAGCTTAGCGCTAGCGGGAGCCAACGAGCAGTACTTC; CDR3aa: CASSLALAGANEQYF
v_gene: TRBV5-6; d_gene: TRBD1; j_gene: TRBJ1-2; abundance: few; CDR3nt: TGTGCCAGCAGCTCCCTCTACAGGGGGGCCTATGGCTACACCTTC; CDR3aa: CASSSLYRGAYGYTF
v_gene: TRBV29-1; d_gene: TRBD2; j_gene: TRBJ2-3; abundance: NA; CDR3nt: TGCAGCGTCCTAGGACTAGCGGGACCCACAGATACGCAGTATTTT; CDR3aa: CSVLGLAGPTDTQYF
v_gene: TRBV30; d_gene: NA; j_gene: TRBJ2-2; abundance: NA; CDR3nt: TGTGCCTGGAGTGTACTCAGGGCCGGGGAGCTGTTTTTT; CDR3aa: CAWSVLRAGELFF
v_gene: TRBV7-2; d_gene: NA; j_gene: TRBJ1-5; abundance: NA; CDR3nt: TGTGCCAGCAGCTTTAGTAATCAGCCCCAGCATTTT; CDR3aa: CASSFSNQPQHF
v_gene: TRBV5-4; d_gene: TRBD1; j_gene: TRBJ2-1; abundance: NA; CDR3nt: TGTGCCAGCAGCCCAACAGGGGATATAATGAATGAGCAGTTCTTC; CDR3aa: CASSPTGDIMNEQFF
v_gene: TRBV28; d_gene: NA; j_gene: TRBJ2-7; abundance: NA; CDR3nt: TGTGCCAGCAGCTGGACATCCGGCGGATCGGGGCAGTACTTC; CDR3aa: CASSWTSGGSGQYF
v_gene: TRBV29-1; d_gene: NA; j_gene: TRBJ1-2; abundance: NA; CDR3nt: TGCAGCATCGTGGGGGCAACGGCAGGGGAGGGTAGTGGCTACACCTTC; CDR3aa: CSIVGATAGEGSGYTF
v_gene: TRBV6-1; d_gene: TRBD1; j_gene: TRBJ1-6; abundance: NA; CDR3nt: TGTGCTTCCAAACAGGGGACAGGGGGATCACCCCTCCACTTT; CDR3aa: CASKQGTGGSPLHF
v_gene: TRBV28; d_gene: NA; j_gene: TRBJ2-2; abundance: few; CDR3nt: TGTGCCAGCAGTTTGCTGACAGGGAACACCGGGGAGCTGTTTTTT; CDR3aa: CASSLLTGNTGELFF
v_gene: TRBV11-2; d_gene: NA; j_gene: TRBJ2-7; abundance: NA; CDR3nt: TGTGCCAGCAGCTTAGAGGCTCGGCGGGACTACGAGCAGTACTTC; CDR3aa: CASSLEARRDYEQYF
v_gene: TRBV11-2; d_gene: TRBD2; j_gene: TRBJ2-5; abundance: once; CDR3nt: TGTGCCAGCAGCCCGACTAGCGGGGGACAAGAGACCCAGTACTTC; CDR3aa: CASSPTSGGQETQYF
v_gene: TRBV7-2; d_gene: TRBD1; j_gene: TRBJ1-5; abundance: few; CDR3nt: TGTGCCAGCACCAGAGACAGGGGGGAGAATCCCCAGCATTTT; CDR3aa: CASTRDRGENPQHF